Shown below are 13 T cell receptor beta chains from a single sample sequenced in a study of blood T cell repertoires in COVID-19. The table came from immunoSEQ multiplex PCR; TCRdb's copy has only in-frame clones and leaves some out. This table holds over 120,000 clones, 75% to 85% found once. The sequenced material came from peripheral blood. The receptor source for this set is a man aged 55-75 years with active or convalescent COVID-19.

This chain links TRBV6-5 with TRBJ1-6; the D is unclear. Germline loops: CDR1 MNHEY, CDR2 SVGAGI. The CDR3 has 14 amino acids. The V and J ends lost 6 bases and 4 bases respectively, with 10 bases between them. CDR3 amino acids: CASSLTKYNSPLHF. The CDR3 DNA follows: TGTGCCAGCAGCTTGACAAAGTATAATTCACCCCTCCACTTT.

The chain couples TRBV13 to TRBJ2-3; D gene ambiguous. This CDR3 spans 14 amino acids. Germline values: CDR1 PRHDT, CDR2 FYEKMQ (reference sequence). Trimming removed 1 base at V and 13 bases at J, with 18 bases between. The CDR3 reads CASSLALPPTEEYF. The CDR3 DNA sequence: TGTGCCAGCAGCTTAGCCCTCCCACCGACTGAAGAGTATTTT.

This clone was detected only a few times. CDR3 in amino acids: CASSQDIARERSYGYTF. The CDR3 DNA follows: TGCGCCAGCAGCCAAGATATCGCGAGGGAGAGAAGCTATGGCTACACCTTC. V gene TRBV4-1 combines with J gene TRBJ1-2; D not certain. This CDR3 is built from 17 residues. Trimming pared 0 bases from V and 4 bases from J, leaving 18 bases between. Germline CDR1 is MGHRA and CDR2 is YSYEKL.

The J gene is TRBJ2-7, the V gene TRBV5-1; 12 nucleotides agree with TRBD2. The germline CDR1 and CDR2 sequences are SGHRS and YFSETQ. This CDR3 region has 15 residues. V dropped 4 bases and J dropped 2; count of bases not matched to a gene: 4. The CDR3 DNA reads TGCGCCAGCAGCCATAGACTAGCGGGGGCCTACGAGCAGTACTTC. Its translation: CASSHRLAGAYEQYF.

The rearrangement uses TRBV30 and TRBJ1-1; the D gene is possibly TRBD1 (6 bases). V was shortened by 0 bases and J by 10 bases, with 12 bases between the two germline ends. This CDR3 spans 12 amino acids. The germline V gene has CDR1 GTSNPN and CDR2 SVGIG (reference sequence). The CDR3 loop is CAWSVQGRTAFF. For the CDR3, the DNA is TGTGCCTGGAGTGTACAGGGAAGGACAGCTTTCTTT.

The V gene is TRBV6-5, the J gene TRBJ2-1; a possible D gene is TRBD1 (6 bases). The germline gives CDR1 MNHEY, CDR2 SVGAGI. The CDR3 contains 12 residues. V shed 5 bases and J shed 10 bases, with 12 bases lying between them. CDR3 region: CASSPDRLEQFF. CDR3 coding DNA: TGTGCCAGCAGTCCCGACAGGCTAGAGCAGTTCTTC.

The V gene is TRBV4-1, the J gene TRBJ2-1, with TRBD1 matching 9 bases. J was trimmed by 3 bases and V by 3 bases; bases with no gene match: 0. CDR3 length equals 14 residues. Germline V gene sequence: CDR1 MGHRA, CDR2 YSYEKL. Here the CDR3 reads CASSQGQGYNEQFF. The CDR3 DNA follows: TGCGCCAGCAGCCAGGGACAGGGCTACAATGAGCAGTTCTTC.

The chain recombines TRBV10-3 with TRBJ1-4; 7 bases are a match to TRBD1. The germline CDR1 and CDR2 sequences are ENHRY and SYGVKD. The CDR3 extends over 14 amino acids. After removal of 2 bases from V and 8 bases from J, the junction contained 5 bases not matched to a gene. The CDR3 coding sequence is TGTGCCATCAGTGAGCGACAGGGTAACGAAAAACTGTTTTTT. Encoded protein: CAISERQGNEKLFF.

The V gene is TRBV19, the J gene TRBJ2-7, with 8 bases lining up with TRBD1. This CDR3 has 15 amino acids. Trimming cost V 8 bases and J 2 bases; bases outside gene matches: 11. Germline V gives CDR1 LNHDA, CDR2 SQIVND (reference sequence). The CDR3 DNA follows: TGTGCCAGTTCCCCGATCAGGACAGGGACCTACGAGCAGTACTTC. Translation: CASSPIRTGTYEQYF. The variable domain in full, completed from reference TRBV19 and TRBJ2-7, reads DGGITQSPKYLFRKEGQNVTLSCEQNLNHDAMYWYRQDPGQGLRLIYYSQIVNDFQKGDIAEGYSVSREKKESFPLTVTSAQKNPTAFYLCASSPIRTGTYEQYFGPGTRLTVT.

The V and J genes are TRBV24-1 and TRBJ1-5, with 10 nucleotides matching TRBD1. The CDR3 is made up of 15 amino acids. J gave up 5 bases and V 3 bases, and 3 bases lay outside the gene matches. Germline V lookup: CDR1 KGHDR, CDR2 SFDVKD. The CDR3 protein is CATSDTGQGYQPQHF. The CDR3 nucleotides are TGTGCCACCAGTGATACGGGACAGGGGTATCAGCCCCAGCATTTT.

CDR3 DNA sequence: TGTGCCAGCAGCCTTAACCGCCGGAGGGCTGGAAACACCATATATTTT. Amino acid sequence: CASSLNRRRAGNTIYF. The chain uses TRBV28 and TRBJ1-3; D ambiguous. This CDR3 contains 16 residues. The V end lost 6 bases, the J end lost 2 bases, and 17 bases lay between the germline ends. The germline V gene encodes CDR1 MDHEN and CDR2 SYDVKM.

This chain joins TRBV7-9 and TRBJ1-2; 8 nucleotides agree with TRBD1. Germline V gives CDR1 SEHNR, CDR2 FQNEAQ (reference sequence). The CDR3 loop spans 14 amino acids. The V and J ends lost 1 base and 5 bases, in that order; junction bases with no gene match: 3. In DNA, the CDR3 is TGTGCCAGCAGCTTAGGGACAGGGAAATATGGCTACACCTTC. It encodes CASSLGTGKYGYTF.

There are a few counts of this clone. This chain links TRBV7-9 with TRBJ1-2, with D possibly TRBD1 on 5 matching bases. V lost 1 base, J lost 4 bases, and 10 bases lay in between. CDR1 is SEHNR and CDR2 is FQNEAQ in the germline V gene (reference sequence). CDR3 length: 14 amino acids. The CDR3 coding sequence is TGTGCCAGCAGCTTAGAAGCGACAGTCTATGGCTACACCTTC. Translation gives CASSLEATVYGYTF.